A selection of T cell receptor beta chains follows, all from one sample in a study of T cell repertoires in cytomegalovirus infection. TCRdb called the reads again in MiXCR, with one record for every CDR3 protein. The sample includes 450,000 to 550,000 distinct CDR3 sequences, 16% of them seen just once. Sample: CD8+ T cells from PBMCs. Receptor source: a human donor in good health (CMV status not recorded). Some clones in this sample may be carry-over from other donors' samples. Each CDR3 is given with its conserved first and last residue. A D gene is named only where the DNA matches it firmly. Clone size is shown for a subset of rows, as once, few, many or a class of expanded clone.

j_gene	v_gene	d_gene	abundance	CDR3aa	CDR3nt
TRBJ2-7	TRBV7-9	.	many	CASSDPGSRTYEQYF	TGTGCCAGCAGCGATCCGGGCTCCCGAACCTACGAGCAGTACTTC
TRBJ2-3	TRBV29-1	.	few	CSVEGGSTDTQYF	TGCAGCGTTGAAGGGGGATCGACAGATACGCAGTATTTT
TRBJ2-1	TRBV7-9	TRBD2	many	CASSAGGTEQFF	TGTGCCAGCAGCGCCGGGGGGACTGAGCAGTTCTTC
TRBJ1-1	TRBV6-1	.	.	CASGPTSFMNTEAFF	TGTGCCAGCGGACCGACAAGTTTCATGAACACTGAAGCTTTCTTT
TRBJ2-7	TRBV29-1	TRBD2	few	CSVTSASGKNEQYF	TGCAGCGTTACGTCCGCTAGCGGGAAGAACGAGCAGTACTTC
TRBJ2-3	TRBV5-1	.	.	CASIQADTQYF	TGCGCCAGCATCCAGGCAGATACGCAGTATTTT
TRBJ2-7	TRBV12-3/TRBV12-4	.	many	CASSFFTGAREREQYF	TGTGCCAGCAGTTTTTTTACCGGGGCTCGGGAGCGCGAGCAGTACTTC
TRBJ1-1	TRBV7-6	TRBD1	many	CASSADRGNTEAFF	TGTGCCAGCAGCGCGGACAGGGGGAACACTGAAGCTTTCTTT
TRBJ2-3	TRBV6-5	.	few	CASSYYRDGTDTQYF	TGTGCCAGCAGTTATTATCGGGACGGAACAGATACGCAGTATTTT
TRBJ2-7	TRBV19	TRBD1	.	CASRLQGSYEQYF	TGTGCCAGTAGACTACAGGGGTCCTACGAGCAGTACTTC
TRBJ2-3	TRBV18	.	.	CASSPGLYKPTDTQYF	TGTGCCAGCTCACCAGGGCTTTATAAACCCACAGATACGCAGTATTTT
TRBJ2-5	TRBV6-1	.	many	CASIRNRETQYF	TGTGCCAGTATCCGAAATAGGGAGACCCAGTACTTC
TRBJ1-2	TRBV7-9	TRBD1	.	CASSFGQGGWNGYTF	TGTGCCAGCAGCTTCGGACAGGGGGGATGGAATGGCTACACCTTC
TRBJ2-2	TRBV6-6	.	many	CAISDFTTGELFF	TGTGCCATTTCGGACTTCACAACCGGGGAGCTGTTTTTT
TRBJ1-6	TRBV5-4	.	.	CASSLYRGGLHF	TGTGCCAGCAGCTTGTATCGTGGAGGTCTCCACTTT
TRBJ2-5	TRBV25-1	.	few	CASSEGDRRQETQYF	TGTGCCAGCAGTGAGGGAGACAGAAGACAAGAGACCCAGTACTTC
TRBJ1-2	TRBV6-6	TRBD1	many	CASSYSGRGLNYGYTF	TGTGCCAGCAGTTACTCGGGCAGGGGGCTTAACTATGGCTACACCTTC
TRBJ2-7	TRBV5-6	TRBD1	few	CASRDRVRSYEQYF	TGTGCCAGCAGGGACAGGGTTCGGTCCTACGAGCAGTACTTC
TRBJ1-3	TRBV7-9	TRBD1	many	CASSLGQDTIYF	TGTGCCAGCAGCCTTGGACAGGACACCATATATTTT
TRBJ2-7	TRBV28	.	.	CASSLSAGLKTYEKYF	TGTGCCAGCAGTTTATCGGCGGGACTTAAAACCTACGAGAAGTACTTC
TRBJ2-1	TRBV7-9	TRBD1	many	CASSSDRQAYNEQFF	TGTGCCAGCAGCTCGGACAGGCAAGCCTACAATGAGCAGTTCTTC
TRBJ1-1	TRBV10-3	.	many	CAISDGAEAFF	TGTGCCATCAGTGACGGGGCTGAAGCTTTCTTT
TRBJ2-2	TRBV11-1	TRBD1	few	CASSFLTGDGELFF	TGTGCCAGCAGCTTCCTTACAGGGGACGGGGAGCTGTTTTTT
TRBJ2-7	TRBV6-2/TRBV6-3	.	.	CASSYVYYEQYF	TGTGCCAGCAGTTACGTCTATTACGAGCAGTACTTC
TRBJ2-7	TRBV28	.	.	CASSLRQGLSEQYF	TGTGCCAGCAGTTTAAGGCAGGGTCTGAGCGAGCAGTACTTC
TRBJ2-7	TRBV6-5	.	many	CASFGSYEQYF	TGTGCCTCGTTCGGCTCCTACGAGCAGTACTTC
TRBJ2-2	TRBV6-6	.	many	CASSPGPSGELFF	TGTGCCAGCAGTCCCGGACCGTCCGGGGAGCTGTTTTTT
TRBJ2-7	TRBV5-1	.	.	CASSSGVLEQYF	TGCGCCAGCAGCTCCGGGGTTCTGGAGCAGTACTTC
TRBJ2-1	TRBV14	TRBD2	many	CASSQKGLAGGLYNEQFF	TGTGCCAGCAGCCAAAAAGGACTAGCGGGAGGGCTATACAATGAGCAGTTCTTC
TRBJ2-4	TRBV12-5	.	few	CASGFSIQYF	TGTGCTAGTGGTTTTAGCATTCAGTACTTC
TRBJ2-1	TRBV27	.	many	CASSPSLDPNEQFF	TGTGCCAGCAGTCCTTCCTTAGACCCCAATGAGCAGTTCTTC
TRBJ1-4	TRBV28	.	few	CASTLGGGLFF	TGTGCCAGCACGCTCGGCGGTGGACTGTTTTTT
TRBJ1-2	TRBV28	.	many	CASRLATVARIYGYTF	TGTGCCAGCAGGCTCGCAACAGTAGCCCGAATCTATGGCTACACCTTC
TRBJ1-4	TRBV28	TRBD1	.	CASSLRTGGFMDGEKLFF	TGTGCCAGCAGTTTGAGGACAGGGGGGTTCATGGACGGTGAAAAACTGTTTTTT
TRBJ2-2	TRBV7-9	.	.	CAMGLLGRDGELFF	TGTGCCATGGGCCTGCTAGGTCGAGACGGGGAGCTGTTTTTT
TRBJ2-5	TRBV6-6	TRBD1	many	CASRQGNQETQYF	TGTGCCAGCAGACAGGGGAACCAAGAGACCCAGTACTTC
TRBJ1-1	TRBV2	.	few	CASSERGANTEAFF	TGTGCCAGCAGTGAAAGGGGAGCGAACACTGAAGCTTTCTTT